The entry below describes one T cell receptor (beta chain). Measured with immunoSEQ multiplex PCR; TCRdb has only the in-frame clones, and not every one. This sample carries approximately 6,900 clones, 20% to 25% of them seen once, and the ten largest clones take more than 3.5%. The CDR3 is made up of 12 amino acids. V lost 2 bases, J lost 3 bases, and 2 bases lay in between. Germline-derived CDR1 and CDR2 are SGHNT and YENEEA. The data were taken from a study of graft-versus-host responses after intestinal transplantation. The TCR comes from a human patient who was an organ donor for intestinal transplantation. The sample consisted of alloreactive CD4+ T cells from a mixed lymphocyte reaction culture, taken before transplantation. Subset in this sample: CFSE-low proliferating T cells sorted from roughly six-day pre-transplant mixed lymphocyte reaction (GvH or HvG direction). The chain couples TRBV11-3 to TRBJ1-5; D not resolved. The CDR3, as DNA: TGTGCCAGCAGCTTACACAATCAGCCCCAGCATTTT. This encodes CASSLHNQPQHF. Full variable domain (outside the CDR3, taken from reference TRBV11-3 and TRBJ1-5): EAGVVQSPRYKIIEKKQPVAFWCNPISGHNTLYWYLQNLGQGPELLIRYENEEAVDDSQLPKDRFSAERLKGVDSTLKIQPAELGDSAVYLCASSLHNQPQHFGDGTRLSIL.